This TCR beta chain was recovered during a study of blood T cell repertoires in COVID-19 (dated by TCRdb to between 2020 and 2021). Regarding the study in general: The collaborator samples originated in the United States, Italy and Spain and spanned the acute and convalescent phases of COVID-19. The samples were drawn from the first 160 participants of the ongoing ImmuneRACE study and from some 1,300 subjects provided by 6 global collaborators. The dataset comprised deeply sampled blood TCRbeta repertoires from subjects exposed to, actively infected with, or recovered from COVID-19. The prospective study material was composed of cDNA or gDNA derived from T cells, B-cell-depleted T cells, or PBMCs. Where available, HLA class I and class II types were taken from metadata supplied by the sample provider and were not determined by assay-based typing. The repertoires were made available in a free public database intended to serve as a resource for research on the immune response to SARS-CoV-2. Sample metadata almost always included a de-identified subject ID, COVID-19 status, age in years and sex. The research as a whole found: The quantity of clinical and demographic metadata differed by source and by participant and was supplied without curation.

The collaborating institutions used their own protocols to collect whole blood in K2EDTA tubes. For TCRbeta analysis, collaborators shipped samples as frozen whole blood, isolated PBMCs, or DNA extracted from either of those sample types. TCRbeta CDR3 regions were amplified from genomic DNA using the immunoSEQ Assay, a bias-controlled multiplex PCR. On the authors' methods: The number of nucleated cells in each sample was estimated from the amplification of reference gene primers within the assay. To quantify the absolute abundance of each unique TCRbeta CDR3 rearrangement, sequence reads were collapsed and filtered. For each sample, productive Simpson clonality was calculated by taking the square root of Simpson's diversity index across productive rearrangements. This is the immuneACCESS table as TCRdb keeps it, with only in-frame sequences that have V and J called. A part of the clones is gone; compared with another copy, unresolved V genes explain less than half, and the rest is unexplained. That table supplies the V and J calls and clone size; D and trimming were determined from the DNA. Within this sample are some 150,000 clones, with around four fifths of them counted one time only. In total, the top ten clones hold approximately 4.6% of the sample.

Details on this clone: Its antigen is not yet known. No clone much larger than this one lies a single base away; base qualities are absent.

The CDR3 starts with the cysteine, ends with the valine, and has 15 residues. The only DNA kept is the CDR3, 45 bases in frame from the first base. V and J are trimmed by 5 bases and 1 base, and the gene matches miss 7 bases of the junction. Sequences MNHEY (CDR1) and SVGEGT (CDR2) are obtained from the germline V gene. Sequencing input: peripheral blood. The clonotype originates from a human donor in a cohort sampled during active COVID-19. The rearrangement combines TRBV6-2 or TRBV6-3 with TRBJ2-7; 8 nucleotides in the junction match TRBD2. The nucleotide sequence is given as TGTGCCAGCAGTCTTCGGGAGGGCCGGTCCTACGAGCAGTACGTC. Its amino acids are CASSLREGRSYEQYV.